A single sample gave rise to the 19 T cell receptor beta chains below, sequenced in a study of tumour-infiltrating T cells in Burkitt lymphoma. This table comes from immunoSEQ multiplex PCR, and its TCRdb copy is limited to in-frame clones, with some not included. This table has roughly 13,000 clones, approximately 71% appearing once. The sample comprised tumor tissue. Receptors were obtained from a human donor with diffuse large B-cell lymphoma.

Points on this clone: The junction departs from germline at one end; a sequencing error may be responsible. This same CDR3 is encoded by further DNA sequences in the sample. The rearrangement uses TRBV27 and TRBJ2-7; 8 nucleotides agree with TRBD2. This CDR3 region has 17 residues. The V gene's germline CDR1 is MNHEY and CDR2 SMNVEV (reference sequence). CDR3 DNA: TGTGCCAGCTCTGGCAGGGGCCCCCAGGCGCGGGAGGACGAACAGTACTTC. Encoded protein: CASSGRGPQAREDEQYF.

The chain has TRBV6-5 and TRBJ1-1; 9 nucleotides line up with TRBD1. J gave up 3 bases and V 6 bases, and 2 bases lay outside the gene matches. The V gene's germline CDR1 is MNHEY and CDR2 SVGAGI. The CDR3 covers 13 residues. The CDR3 nucleotides are TGTGCCAGCAGGAGACAGGGGGACACTGAAGCTTTCTTT. This codes for CASRRQGDTEAFF.

Only a few counts were recorded for this clone. The gene calls are TRBV5-4 and TRBJ2-3; D unclear. The CDR3 contains 15 residues. Germline loops: CDR1 SGHNT, CDR2 YYREEE (reference sequence). The germline V and J ends were trimmed by 4 bases and 4 bases, with 16 bases remaining between them. CDR3 region: CASSLAIASSDTQYF. CDR3 in DNA: TGTGCCAGCAGCCTTGCGATCGCCTCATCAGATACGCAGTATTTT.

The chain couples TRBV19 to TRBJ1-3, with TRBD1 matching 8 bases. The CDR3 length is 15 residues. Germline V gene data show CDR1 as LNHDA and CDR2 as SQIVND (reference sequence). Germline trimming cut 4 bases from V and 2 bases from J; bases unmatched to any gene: 4. CDR3 nucleotides: TGTGCCAGTAGTACGTCGACAGGGGCTGGAAACACCATATATTTT. It translates to CASSTSTGAGNTIYF.

The chain joins TRBV2 to TRBJ2-7; 7 nucleotides align to TRBD1. The CDR3 is made up of 16 amino acids. The ends lost 0 bases at V and 3 bases at J; junction bases unmatched: 8. Germline loops: CDR1 SNHLY, CDR2 FYNNEI. This CDR3 is CASSEALITGDYEQYV. Written as DNA, the CDR3 is TGTGCCAGCAGTGAAGCGCTAATTACAGGGGACTACGAGCAGTACGTC.

The chain carries TRBV29-1 and TRBJ1-5; a weak D match, TRBD1 (6 bases). Looked up from germline, CDR1 is SQVTM and CDR2 is ANQGSEA. V was clipped by 7 bases and J by 5 bases, with 12 bases between them. The CDR3 loop spans 12 amino acids. The CDR3, as DNA: TGCAGCGCCGGACAGCCTCATCAGCCCCAGCATTTT. As protein: CSAGQPHQPQHF.

In DNA form, the CDR3 reads TGTGCCAGTAGTTGGGGCACAGATACGCAGTATTTT. Its protein is CASSWGTDTQYF. V gene TRBV19 combines with J gene TRBJ2-3; D call uncertain. The V gene's germline CDR1 is LNHDA and CDR2 SQIVND (reference sequence). V lost 5 bases, J lost 1 base, and 4 bases lay in between. The CDR3 runs to 12 residues.

This sequence joins TRBV5-1 and TRBJ2-3, with 10 bases lining up with TRBD2. This CDR3 is built from 16 residues. In germline, CDR1 is SGHRS, CDR2 YFSETQ. The V gene end was trimmed by 1 base and the J gene end by 4 bases; junction bases not matched to a gene: 6. CDR3 amino acids: CASSLRLAGVADTQYF. The CDR3 DNA reads as TGCGCCAGCAGCTTGAGGCTAGCGGGAGTTGCAGATACGCAGTATTTT.

V gene TRBV9 combines with J gene TRBJ2-1, with 16 positions matching TRBD2. V was clipped by 3 bases and J by 12 bases; unmatched bases: 6. CDR3 size: 15 residues. CDR1 is SGDLS and CDR2 is YYNGEE in the germline V gene. The CDR3 region is CASSGGLAGGLGQFF. DNA for the CDR3: TGTGCCAGCAGCGGGGGACTAGCGGGAGGGCTCGGGCAGTTCTTC.

The rearrangement links TRBV5-1 to TRBJ1-2, with TRBD1 as a possible D gene (5 bases). V was pared by 9 bases and J by 8 bases, with 26 bases between. The V gene's germline CDR1 is SGHRS and CDR2 YFSETQ. The CDR3 runs 15 residues. The CDR3 bases are TGCGCCACCACCCTCTCGTCGGGGACGGATGGGGGCTACACCTTC. Residues: CATTLSSGTDGGYTF.

V usage is TRBV30 and J usage is TRBJ1-1; D may be TRBD1 (6 bases). Trimming left V 3 bases short and J 5 bases short, with 13 bases between. The CDR3 has 13 residues. The germline V gene has CDR1 GTSNPN and CDR2 SVGIG (reference sequence). The CDR3 coding sequence is TGTGCCTGGAGACAAACAGGGATGACTGAAGCTTTCTTT. The encoded protein is CAWRQTGMTEAFF.

The rearrangement joins TRBV19 to TRBJ1-1, with TRBD1 matching 10 bases. The CDR3 has 15 amino acids. CDR1 and CDR2 (germline): LNHDA, SQIVND (reference sequence). J was trimmed by 4 bases and V by 5 bases; bases with no gene match: 7. CDR3 DNA: TGTGCCAGTAGTCGCCGACAGGGGGCGGGCACTGAAGCTTTCTTT. Its protein product is CASSRRQGAGTEAFF.

The V and J genes are TRBV15 and TRBJ2-5, with D hard to call. Germline V gene sequence: CDR1 LNHNV, CDR2 YYDKDF (reference sequence). Trimming removed 5 bases at V and 1 base at J, with 11 bases between. The CDR3 sequence is 14 residues long. The CDR3 loop is CATSRSRLQETQYF. The CDR3 DNA is TGTGCCACCAGCCGTTCGCGGCTCCAAGAGACCCAGTACTTC.

This clone was seen a few times. The chain employs TRBV11-2 and TRBJ2-1, with TRBD2 as a possible D gene (6 bases). Between the trimmed V and J ends, which lost 5 bases and 9 bases, there was a span of 11 bases. The CDR3 covers 12 residues. Germline V gene lookup returns CDR1 SGHAT and CDR2 FQNNGV. The DNA for the CDR3 is TGTGCCAGCAGCCCCGACGGGGGTGAGCAGTTCTTC. Translation: CASSPDGGEQFF. Supplemented by reference TRBV11-2 and TRBJ2-1, the full variable domain reads EAGVAQSPRYKIIEKRQSVAFWCNPISGHATLYWYQQILGQGPKLLIQFQNNGVVDDSQLPKDRFSAERLKGVDSTLKIQPAKLEDSAVYLCASSPDGGEQFFGPGTRLTVL.

The rearrangement joins TRBV29-1 to TRBJ1-2; a weak D match, TRBD1 (6 bases). The ends were cut back, 6 bases at V and 6 bases at J, with 14 bases in the middle. CDR3 length: 12 residues. Per germline, CDR1 SQVTM and CDR2 ANQGSEA. In DNA form, the CDR3 reads TGCAGCGTAGAGGACAGCCCGCATGGCTACACCTTC. Protein product: CSVEDSPHGYTF. Variable domain in full (rest from reference TRBV29-1 and TRBJ1-2): SAVISQKPSRDICQRGTSLTIQCQVDSQVTMMFWYRQQPGQSLTLIATANQGSEATYESGFVIDKFPISRPNLTFSTLTVSNMSPEDSSIYLCSVEDSPHGYTFGSGTRLTVV.

This clone was found once. The chain recombines TRBV19 with TRBJ2-2; 10 bases are shared with TRBD2. Germline CDR1 is LNHDA and CDR2 is SQIVND (reference sequence). The CDR3 has 16 amino acids. V was pared by 3 bases and J by 6 bases, with 7 bases of the junction left unmatched. CDR3 sequence (DNA): TGTGCCAGTAGTATGAGAAAGCGGGAGGGGGCCGGGGAGCTGTTTTTT. Amino acids: CASSMRKREGAGELFF.

The genes are TRBV7-2 and TRBJ2-7, with TRBD2 matching over 10 bases. The CDR3 sequence is 15 residues long. CDR1 is SGHTA, CDR2 FQGNSA, per germline. V dropped 2 bases and J dropped 4; count of bases not matched to a gene: 5. The DNA for the CDR3 is TGTGCCAGCAGCTTATACGGACTAGCGGAGTACGAGCAGTACTTC. This sequence encodes CASSLYGLAEYEQYF.

The V call is TRBV28, the J call TRBJ2-1; D is uncertain. This CDR3 has 18 amino acids. V was shortened by 1 base and J by 0 bases, with 16 bases between the two germline ends. Germline assignment: CDR1 MDHEN and CDR2 SYDVKM. The CDR3 DNA sequence: TGTGCCAGCAGTTTATCCCTTCTTCAGCCGAGCTCCTACAATGAGCAGTTCTTC. Encoded protein: CASSLSLLQPSSYNEQFF.

This chain uses TRBV9 with TRBJ2-4, with 8 bases aligning to TRBD2. The CDR3 length is 15 residues. V shed 3 bases and J 0 bases; nucleotides not matched to a gene: 2. CDR1 is SGDLS and CDR2 is YYNGEE in the germline V gene. The CDR3 reads CASSGSGRAKNIQYF. The CDR3 DNA follows: TGTGCCAGCAGCGGGAGCGGGAGAGCCAAAAACATTCAGTACTTC.